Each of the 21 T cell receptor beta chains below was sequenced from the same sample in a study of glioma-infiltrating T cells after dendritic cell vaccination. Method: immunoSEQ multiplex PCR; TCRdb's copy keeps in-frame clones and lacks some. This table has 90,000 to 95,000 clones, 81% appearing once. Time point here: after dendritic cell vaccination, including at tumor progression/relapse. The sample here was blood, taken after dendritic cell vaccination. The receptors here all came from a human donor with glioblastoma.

As DNA, the CDR3 is TGCGCCAGCAGCTTGGGGGATCGGGGAGTTCTTGAGCAGTTCTTC. It specifies CASSLGDRGVLEQFF. J is TRBJ2-1 and V is TRBV5-1; the D gene is possibly TRBD2 (5 bases). V was cut by 0 bases and J by 9 bases, with 16 bases left in between. The germline V gene encodes CDR1 SGHRS and CDR2 YFSETQ. This CDR3 has 15 residues.

The DNA for the CDR3 is TGTGCCAGCAGCCCCCCCCATTGGGGACAGGTGACCACAGATACGCAGTATTTT. Translating gives CASSPPHWGQVTTDTQYF. The chain recombines TRBV5-6 with TRBJ2-3; TRBD1 matches at 8 bases. J lost 2 bases, V lost 4 bases, and 15 bases had no gene match. CDR1 is SGHDT and CDR2 is YYEEEE in the germline V gene. This CDR3 is built from 18 residues.

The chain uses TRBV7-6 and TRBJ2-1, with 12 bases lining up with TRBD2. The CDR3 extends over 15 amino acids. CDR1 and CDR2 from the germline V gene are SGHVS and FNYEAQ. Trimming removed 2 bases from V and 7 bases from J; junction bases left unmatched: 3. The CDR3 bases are TGTGCCAGCAGCTTAACTAGCGGGGGGTTTAATGAGCAGTTCTTC. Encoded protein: CASSLTSGGFNEQFF.

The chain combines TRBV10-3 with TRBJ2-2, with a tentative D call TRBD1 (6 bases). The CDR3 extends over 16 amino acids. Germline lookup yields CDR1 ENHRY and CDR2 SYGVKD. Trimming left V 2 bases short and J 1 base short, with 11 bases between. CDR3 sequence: CAISEKGEENTGELFF. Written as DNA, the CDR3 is TGTGCCATCAGTGAGAAGGGGGAAGAGAACACCGGGGAGCTGTTTTTT.

As DNA, the CDR3 is TGTGCCAGCAGCAGAGGGACAGGGAATTTTCAGCCCCAGCATTTT. Protein: CASSRGTGNFQPQHF. The V call is TRBV9, the J call TRBJ1-5; 9 bases agree with TRBD1. V lost 4 bases, J lost 6 bases, and 8 bases stayed unmatched. This CDR3 has 15 residues. Germline V gene data show CDR1 as SGDLS and CDR2 as YYNGEE.

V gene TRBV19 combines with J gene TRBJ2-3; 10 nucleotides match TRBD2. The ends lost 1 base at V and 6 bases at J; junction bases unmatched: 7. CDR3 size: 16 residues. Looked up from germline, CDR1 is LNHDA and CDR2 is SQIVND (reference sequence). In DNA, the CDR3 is TGTGCCAGTAGTATAGGTTCTAGCGGGAGTGGTGATACGCAGTATTTT. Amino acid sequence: CASSIGSSGSGDTQYF.

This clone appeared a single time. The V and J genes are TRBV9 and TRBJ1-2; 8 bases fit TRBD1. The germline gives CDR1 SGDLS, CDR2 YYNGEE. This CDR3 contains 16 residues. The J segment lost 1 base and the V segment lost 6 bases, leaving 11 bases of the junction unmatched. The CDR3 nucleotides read TGTGCCAGCACCGCATCGAGCACAGGGGGTAACTATGGCTACACCTTC. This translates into CASTASSTGGNYGYTF.

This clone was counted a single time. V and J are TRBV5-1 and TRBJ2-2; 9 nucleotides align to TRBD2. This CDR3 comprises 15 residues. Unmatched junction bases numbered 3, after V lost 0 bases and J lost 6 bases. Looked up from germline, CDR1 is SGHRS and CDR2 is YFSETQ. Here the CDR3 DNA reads TGCGCCAGCAGCTTGGTAGCGGGAGATCCCGGGGAGCTGTTTTTT. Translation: CASSLVAGDPGELFF. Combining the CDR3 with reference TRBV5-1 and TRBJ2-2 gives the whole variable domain KAGVTQTPRYLIKTRGQQVTLSCSPISGHRSVSWYQQTPGQGLQFLFEYFSETQRNKGNFPGRFSGRQFSNSRSEMNVSTLELGDSALYLCASSLVAGDPGELFFGEGSRLTVL.

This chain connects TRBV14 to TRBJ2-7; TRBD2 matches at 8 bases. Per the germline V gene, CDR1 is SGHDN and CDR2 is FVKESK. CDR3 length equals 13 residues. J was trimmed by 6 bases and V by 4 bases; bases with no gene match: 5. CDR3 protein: CASSLGLASEQYV. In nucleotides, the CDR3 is TGTGCCAGCAGCCTCGGACTAGCTTCCGAGCAGTACGTC.

CDR3 bases: TGTGCCAGTAGTACCCAGTTAGGGGGAAAGGCTGGAAACACCATATATTTT. Amino acids: CASSTQLGGKAGNTIYF. V is TRBV19 and J is TRBJ1-3, with a tentative D call TRBD1 (6 bases). Between the trimmed V and J ends, which lost 4 bases and 2 bases, there was a span of 18 bases. Germline V gene sequence: CDR1 LNHDA, CDR2 SQIVND (reference sequence). This CDR3 spans 17 amino acids.

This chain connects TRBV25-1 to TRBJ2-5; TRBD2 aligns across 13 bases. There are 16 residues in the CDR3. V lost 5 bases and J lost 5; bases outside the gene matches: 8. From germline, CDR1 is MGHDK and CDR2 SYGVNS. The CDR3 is CASSPQPTSGGETQYF. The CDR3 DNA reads TGTGCCAGCAGTCCCCAACCGACTAGCGGGGGGGAGACCCAGTACTTC.

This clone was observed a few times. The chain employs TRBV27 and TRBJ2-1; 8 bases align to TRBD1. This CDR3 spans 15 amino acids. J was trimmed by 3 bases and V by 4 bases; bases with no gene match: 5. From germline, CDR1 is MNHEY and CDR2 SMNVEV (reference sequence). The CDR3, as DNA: TGTGCCAGCAGTTCCGGGACAGGAATCTACAATGAGCAGTTCTTC. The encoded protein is CASSSGTGIYNEQFF.

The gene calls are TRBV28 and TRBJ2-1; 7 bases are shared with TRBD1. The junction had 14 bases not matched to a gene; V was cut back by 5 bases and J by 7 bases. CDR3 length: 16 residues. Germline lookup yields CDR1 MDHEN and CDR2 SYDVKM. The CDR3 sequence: CASSSQGEPVWNEQFF. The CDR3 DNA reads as TGTGCCAGCAGTAGCCAGGGGGAACCGGTCTGGAATGAGCAGTTCTTC.

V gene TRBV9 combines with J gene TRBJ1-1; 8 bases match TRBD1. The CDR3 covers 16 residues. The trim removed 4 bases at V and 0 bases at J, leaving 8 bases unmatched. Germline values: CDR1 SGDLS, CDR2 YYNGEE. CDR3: CASSHRQGSMNTEAFF. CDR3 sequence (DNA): TGTGCCAGCAGCCACCGACAGGGGAGCATGAACACTGAAGCTTTCTTT.

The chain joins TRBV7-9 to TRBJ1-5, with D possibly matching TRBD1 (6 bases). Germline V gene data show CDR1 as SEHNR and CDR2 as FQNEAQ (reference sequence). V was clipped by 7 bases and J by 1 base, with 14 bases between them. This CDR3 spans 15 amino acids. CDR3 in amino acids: CASTRGTTSNQPQHF. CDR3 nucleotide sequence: TGTGCCAGCACCCGAGGGACAACCAGCAATCAGCCCCAGCATTTT. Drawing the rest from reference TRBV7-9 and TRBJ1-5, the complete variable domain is DTGVSQNPRHKITKRGQNVTFRCDPISEHNRLYWYRQTLGQGPEFLTYFQNEAQLEKSRLLSDRFSAERPKGSFSTLEIQRTEQGDSAMYLCASTRGTTSNQPQHFGDGTRLSIL.

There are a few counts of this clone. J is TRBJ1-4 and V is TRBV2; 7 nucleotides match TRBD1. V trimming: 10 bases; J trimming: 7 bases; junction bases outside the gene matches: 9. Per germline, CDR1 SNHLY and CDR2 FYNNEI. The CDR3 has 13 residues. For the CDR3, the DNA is TGTGCCACCCTACAGGGGTACGGTGAAAAACTGTTTTTT. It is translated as CATLQGYGEKLFF.

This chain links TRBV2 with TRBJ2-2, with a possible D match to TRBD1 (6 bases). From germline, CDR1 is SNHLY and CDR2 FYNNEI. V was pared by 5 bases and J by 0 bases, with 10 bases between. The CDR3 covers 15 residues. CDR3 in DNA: TGTGCCAGCAGTAACAGGGTAACGAACACCGGGGAGCTGTTTTTT. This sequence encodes CASSNRVTNTGELFF. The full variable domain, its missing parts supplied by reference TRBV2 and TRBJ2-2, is EPEVTQTPSHQVTQMGQEVILRCVPISNHLYFYWYRQILGQKVEFLVSFYNNEISEKSEIFDDQFSVERPDGSNFTLKIRSTKLEDSAMYFCASSNRVTNTGELFFGEGSRLTVL.

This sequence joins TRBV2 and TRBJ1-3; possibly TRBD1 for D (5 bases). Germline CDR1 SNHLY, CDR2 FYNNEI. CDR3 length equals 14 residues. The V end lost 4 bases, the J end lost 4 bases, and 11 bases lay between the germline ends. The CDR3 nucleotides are TGTGCCAGCAGTGCTCAGGGCTACGGAAACACCATATATTTT. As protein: CASSAQGYGNTIYF.

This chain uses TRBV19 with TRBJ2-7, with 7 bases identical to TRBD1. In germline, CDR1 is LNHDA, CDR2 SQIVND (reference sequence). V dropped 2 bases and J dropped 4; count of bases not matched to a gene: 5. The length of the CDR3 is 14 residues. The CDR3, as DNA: TGTGCCAGTAGTATACCGGGACAGAGTTACGAGCAGTACTTC. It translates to CASSIPGQSYEQYF.

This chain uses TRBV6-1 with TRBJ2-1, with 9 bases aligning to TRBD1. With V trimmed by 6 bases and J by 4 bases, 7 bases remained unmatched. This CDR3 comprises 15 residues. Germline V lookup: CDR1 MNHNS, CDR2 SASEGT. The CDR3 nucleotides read TGTGCCAGCAGCACCGACAGGGGGAGATACAATGAGCAGTTCTTC. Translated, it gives CASSTDRGRYNEQFF.

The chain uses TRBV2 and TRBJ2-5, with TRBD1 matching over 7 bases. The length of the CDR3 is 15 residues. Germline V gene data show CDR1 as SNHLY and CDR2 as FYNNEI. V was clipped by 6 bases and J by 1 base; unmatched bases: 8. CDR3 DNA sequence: TGTGCCAGCAGGAAGGACAGGTCTACCCAAGAGACCCAGTACTTC. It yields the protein CASRKDRSTQETQYF.